This passage covers 12 T cell receptor beta chains from one sample sequenced in a study of OX40 agonist ivuxolimab in advanced cancers. Repertoires were generated with immunoSEQ multiplex PCR, while TCRdb's copy carries only in-frame clones and drops some. This table holds about 96,000 clones, roughly 91% found once. The input for sequencing was CD4+ or CD8+ T cells sorted from blood, taken in a trial of the OX40 agonist ivuxolimab. These receptors came from an adult with an advanced solid tumor such as melanoma, head and neck, liver or kidney cancer.

This chain joins TRBV19 and TRBJ1-2, with D perhaps matching TRBD1 (6 bases). The length of the CDR3 is 17 residues. V was cut by 7 bases and J by 4 bases, with 25 bases left in between. Germline V lookup: CDR1 LNHDA, CDR2 SQIVND (reference sequence). In DNA form, the CDR3 reads TGTGCCAGTACCGAGGGGGGACGAGGCTCCAAGGGCTATGGCTACACCTTC. Translation: CASTEGGRGSKGYGYTF.

The chain links TRBV11-2 to TRBJ1-1, with D hard to call. Germline V lookup: CDR1 SGHAT, CDR2 FQNNGV. CDR3 length equals 13 residues. Trimming removed 5 bases at V and 2 bases at J, with 9 bases between. CDR3 sequence (DNA): TGTGCCAGCAGCCAAACTAGTAACACTGAAGCTTTCTTT. Encoded protein: CASSQTSNTEAFF. The full variable domain, in which reference TRBV11-2 and TRBJ1-1 provide the parts outside the CDR3, is EAGVAQSPRYKIIEKRQSVAFWCNPISGHATLYWYQQILGQGPKLLIQFQNNGVVDDSQLPKDRFSAERLKGVDSTLKIQPAKLEDSAVYLCASSQTSNTEAFFGQGTRLTVV.

J is TRBJ2-1 and V is TRBV5-4; 10 bases align to TRBD2. Trimming removed 0 bases from V and 9 bases from J; junction bases left unmatched: 12. The CDR3 runs to 17 residues. Germline CDR1 SGHNT, CDR2 YYREEE (reference sequence). CDR3 sequence reads: CASSLASTSGMGGEQFF. CDR3 DNA: TGTGCCAGCAGCTTGGCAAGCACTAGCGGGATGGGCGGTGAGCAGTTCTTC.

The rearrangement links TRBV4-3 to TRBJ1-3; D not certain. V shed 4 bases and J shed 0 bases, with 16 bases lying between them. There are 17 residues in the CDR3. Germline V gives CDR1 LGHNA, CDR2 YSLEER. The CDR3 sequence is CASSLVSYTASGNTIYF. For the CDR3, the DNA is TGCGCCAGCAGCCTCGTTTCTTACACCGCCTCTGGAAACACCATATATTTT.

The table lists this clone with a count of one. The chain's CDR3 is CASSSGGVPTDTQYF. In DNA, the CDR3 is TGTGCCAGCAGCTCCGGGGGCGTCCCCACAGATACGCAGTATTTT. The J gene is TRBJ2-3, the V gene TRBV5-4, with D perhaps matching TRBD1 or TRBD2 (6 bases each). Germline V gene lookup returns CDR1 SGHNT and CDR2 YYREEE (reference sequence). This CDR3 contains 15 residues. V lost 3 bases and J lost 2, with 13 bases in between.

This clone has just one count. The gene calls are TRBV7-3 and TRBJ2-3; 9 positions agree with TRBD1. Germline values: CDR1 SGHTA, CDR2 FQGTGA. V was pared by 5 bases and J by 4 bases, with 4 bases of the junction left unmatched. This CDR3 has 14 amino acids. This CDR3 is CASSPDRGADTQYF. The CDR3 DNA is TGTGCCAGCAGCCCGGACAGGGGTGCAGATACGCAGTATTTT.

The chain recombines TRBV25-1 with TRBJ2-3; weak D call: TRBD2 (6 bases). V was cut by 6 bases and J by 3 bases, with 13 bases left in between. Per germline, CDR1 MGHDK and CDR2 SYGVNS. This CDR3 comprises 14 residues. CDR3 bases: TGTGCCAGCAGCGCGGGGTTTCAGACAGATACGCAGTATTTT. Protein: CASSAGFQTDTQYF.

The chain joins TRBV15 to TRBJ2-5; D is possibly TRBD2 (5 bases). The end of the DNA is better explained by TRBJ2-7, so the J call may be wrong. The germline CDR1 and CDR2 sequences are LNHNV and YYDKDF (reference sequence). The CDR3 covers 14 residues. The CDR3 spells CATSRGLSDYEQYF. CDR3 DNA sequence: TGTGCCACCAGCAGAGGACTATCGGACTACGAGCAGTACTTC.

This chain links TRBV7-8 with TRBJ1-5, with unresolved D. The V end lost 0 bases, the J end lost 0 bases, and 9 bases lay between the germline ends. Per the germline V gene, CDR1 is SGHVS and CDR2 is FQNEAQ. This CDR3 is built from 16 residues. The CDR3 region has the DNA TGTGCCAGCAGCTTAGCGCCGGACCTTAGCAATCAGCCCCAGCATTTT. Its protein is CASSLAPDLSNQPQHF.

The table lists this clone with a count of one. The rearrangement uses TRBV19 and TRBJ2-1, with 7 bases fitting TRBD1. J gave up 4 bases and V 6 bases, and 6 bases lay outside the gene matches. The CDR3 length is 14 residues. Germline loops: CDR1 LNHDA, CDR2 SQIVND (reference sequence). The CDR3, as DNA: TGTGCCAGTAGCTCGGGACAGCTATACAATGAGCAGTTCTTC. Protein sequence: CASSSGQLYNEQFF.

The chain is built from TRBV7-9 and TRBJ2-2; 11 bases align to TRBD2. The CDR3 is made up of 19 amino acids. J gave up 4 bases and V 5 bases, and 15 bases lay outside the gene matches. CDR1 is SEHNR, CDR2 FQNEAQ, per germline (reference sequence). DNA for the CDR3: TGTGCCAGCAGCCCCACTAGCGGGAGTCACTGGGCGAGCACCGGGGAGCTGTTTTTT. Amino acid sequence: CASSPTSGSHWASTGELFF.

This clone was seen a single time. The rearrangement links TRBV7-8 to TRBJ2-5; D gene unclear. This CDR3 comprises 14 residues. Germline CDR1 SGHVS, CDR2 FQNEAQ. Trimming took off 5 bases at V and 6 bases at J, with 16 bases between the two ends. The CDR3: CASSGTVGFQTQYF. CDR3 in DNA: TGTGCCAGCAGCGGAACAGTGGGGTTTCAGACCCAGTACTTC.